The source of this T cell receptor beta chain is a study of cytomegalovirus exposure and HLA in healthy donors (dated by TCRdb to about 2017). As for the study more broadly: An earlier analysis of about 530 of the donors reported about 260 Gb of sequence data and 117 million unique TCR beta sequences obtained from approximately 180 million T cells. An early release covering 550 to 650 HLA-typed donors comprised 250 to 350 gigabases of sequencing data and 85 million or so unique TCR sequences. Of the 300 to 500 genotyped donors, less than 85% were placed in the genetic ancestry cluster associated with self-reported Caucasian donors. The aim of the study was to test whether cataloging public T cell receptors could identify signatures of past pathogen exposure. The study profiled the T cell repertoires of under 700 subjects by immunosequencing and related them to cytomegalovirus serostatus. Besides the first cohort of more than 650 subjects, a separate validation cohort made up of 120 different subjects was used. To predict cytomegalovirus infection status, the study combined high-throughput TCR immunosequencing, statistical association of individual TCRs with disease status, and machine learning. A later analysis re-analyzed previously published TCR beta repertoires from roughly 630 donors and added high-resolution HLA genotyping to study TCR occurrence patterns. In the later analysis, no new phenotypic data were used to find candidate immune exposures; instead, reliance was placed on TCR beta sequences and their occurrence across donors. An earlier analysis of around 640 of the donors used high-throughput TCR beta sequencing to judge whether each TCR beta V gene segment behaved as functional or pseudogenic. Alongside the repertoire data, information on donor age, sex, ethnicity and CMV serostatus was compiled. A later genetic analysis used genome-wide SNP genotypes for about three fifths of the 666 donors, treating that subset as a discovery cohort. All discovery cohort repertoires had been generated using a single sequencing platform. Both class I and class II loci were covered by HLA typing, at four-digit resolution. The number of donors typed differed by locus, with roughly 620-630 for A, B, C, DRB1 and DQB1, around 500 for DQA1, 600 to 610 for DPA1, and under 490 for DPB1. About 5 DR-DQ haplotypes were handled as single units for association and clustering, since linkage in the cohort was strong. Across about 380 genotyped donors of the cohort, an average of roughly 230,000 unique TCR beta nucleotide sequences per donor were sequenced, and roughly 20% of those sequences were non-productive.

Library preparation employed the immunoSEQ multiplex PCR assay. The multiplex PCR relied on a mix of 60 forward primers for TCR Vbeta segments and 13 reverse primers for TCR Jbeta segments. Amplification of the CDR3 region of rearranged TCR beta genes was performed with a multiplex PCR assay on genomic DNA. The amplified TCR beta libraries were sequenced on the Illumina HiSeq System as 87-base-pair reads. Regarding the original processing steps: A later analysis tallied around 87 million unique TCR beta chains across the approximately 670 repertoires, and some 10 million of those chains were shared by two or more donors. A nearest-neighbor algorithm error-corrected the raw reads and collapsed the reads into unique sequences, merging closely related sequences to remove PCR and sequencing errors. V, D and J gene segments were assigned by aligning CDR3 sequences to IMGT reference sequences. For a sequence to be retained, a match of at least six nucleotides was required to both a V gene segment and a J gene segment. Rearrangements were classified as productive when the CDR3 lacked stop codons and remained in frame with V and J, and all other rearrangements were classified as non-productive. CDR3 was defined by IMGT convention, running from the second conserved V-encoded cysteine to the conserved J-encoded phenylalanine. The earlier analysis of some 580 of the donors excluded any sequence lacking an unambiguous match to a single V gene segment. An earlier analysis of a few hundred of the donors classified V segments as functional when productive rearrangements were above 56.7% and as segregating when the standard deviation between donors was above 5%. A statistical classification framework was built for diagnosing cytomegalovirus status from the catalog of TCR beta chain sequences. In a later analysis, V and J genes were assigned by comparing TCR nucleotide sequences against IMGT/GENE-DB human TR gene sequences. The TCRdist pipeline was used in a later analysis to assign CDR3 sequences and most-parsimonious VDJ recombination scenarios. In a later analysis, every TCR beta chain was defined by the combination of its CDR3 amino acid sequence and its V-gene family, and reads without a unique V-gene family were dropped. As a way to deal with suspected cross-contamination and a sequencing artifact, a later analysis dropped 640 or so nucleotide sequences that were highly shared and had low generation probability. A later analysis calculated a clonal expansion index for each public chain from normalized within-repertoire ranks of inferred template counts. In a later analysis, generation probabilities were computed using a VDJ recombination model fitted to out-of-frame rearrangements, and the results were checked against IGoR. In a later analysis, TCR-TCR, TCR-HLA and TCR-CMV co-occurrence was scored with hypergeometric tests, and a repertoire-size bias correction was applied to TCR pairs. A later analysis estimated false discovery rates by permuting HLA or CMV assignments 20 times. In a later analysis, co-occurring TCRs were grouped using DBSCAN, and TCRdist sequence similarity was added for clustering within HLA-allele-positive subsets. Co-occurrence clustering excluded repertoires with fewer than 30,000 or more than 120,000 public chains, plus five with anomalous nucleotide sharing. Here the immuneACCESS table is served through TCRdb, limited to in-frame sequences with V and J called. Missing clones are a known gap in these copies; in checked studies unresolved V genes cover under half, and the rest lacks a known reason. V, J and clone size derive from that table, while D and trimming were established from the DNA sequence. The sample table lists about 130,000 clones, roughly 74% of them with a count of one. 7.3% of the sample goes to the ten largest clones.

In total, 600 or so healthy bone marrow donors made up the cohort. At the time of sampling, all cohort members were nominally healthy, though unrecorded immune exposures were likely present. The donor tested CMV seronegative and was one of the 352 seronegative cohort members. Every donor gave a peripheral blood sample, and the peripheral blood mononuclear cells from that sample were used for TCR beta sequencing. Genomic DNA was extracted from the blood cell samples with the Qiagen DNeasy Blood Extraction Kit. A note on this clone: There is no known antigen for this receptor. No base quality information exists; no much larger clone differs at one position.

What the study reported, not specific to this receptor: According to a later analysis, parvovirus B19, influenza, CMV and Epstein-Barr virus appeared linked to several top co-occurrence clusters. Compared with equally common non-associated chains, HLA-associated TCR beta chains in a later analysis were more clonally expanded and had lower generation probabilities. Because HLA typing was unavailable for some donors at each locus, only the typed subset was used in association tests. Linkage disequilibrium might explain the correlated functional status among segregating V segments, but an unknown experimental factor could not be ruled out. The sequencing pipeline was judged likely to have produced a cluster of highly shared sequence variants as a technical artifact. Cytomegalovirus status was reported to be diagnosed by the classifier with high specificity and sensitivity in both the original and validation cohorts. Specific HLA alleles were associated with about 17,000 TCR beta sequences at a false discovery rate of 0.05 in a later analysis. For the cohort, immune exposure information was limited to CMV serostatus. Most TCR sequences were seen in very few donors, while some public TCRs were found in many individuals. In a later analysis, most CMV-associated TCR beta chains were found to appear HLA-restricted, with HLA associations seemingly driven largely by CMV exposure. Because counts were too low, under 20 rarely observed V segments, including chromosome 9 orphons, were left out of the earlier analysis of about 500 of the donors. A further reported finding was that TCR beta sequences accurately predicted the HLA-A and HLA-B alleles for most subjects in the first cohort. A later genetic analysis reported fewer N-insertions in productive TCRs among donors in an Asian-associated ancestry cluster than the roughly 670-donor mean. The authors suggested that the approach could potentially be generalized to other disease states and immunological phenotypes. A later analysis found that TCR association rates varied across HLA loci, with DRB1 alleles showing the most associated TCRs and HLA-C alleles the fewest. The study gave a list of roughly 150 TCR beta chains associated with cytomegalovirus. Presence/absence analyses assumed roughly uniform sequencing depth across donors, an assumption that may not hold. In this cohort, only TCR beta chains were sequenced, and detectable features were limited by the absence of alpha or paired-chain data. An earlier analysis of approximately 500 of the donors showed that most TCR beta V segments appeared in productive rearrangements either about 87% or about 30% of the time, which broadly matched IMGT annotations. When HLA alleles, especially DR and DQ, strongly co-occurred, TCR associations were difficult to assign to individual alleles. In vitro tests confirmed that a few of the cytomegalovirus-associated TCR beta chains recognize cytomegalovirus antigens. V-gene and J-gene trimming of TCR beta chains was associated with a missense DCLRE1C variant in a later genetic analysis, and the association was replicated in an independent cohort.

This clonotype was sampled from a male donor in good health and CMV-seronegative. The sequenced material came from PBMCs.

The CDR3 in this case is CASSYFRRDGLYF. The bases are TGTGCCAGCAGTTACTTCAGGCGGGACGGACTTTACTTC. The receptor chain draws on TRBV6-5 and TRBJ2-7; TRBD2 is a possible D gene, resting on 6 matching bases. Trimming at the junction amounts to 1 base on V and 13 bases on J, and the germline ends lie 17 bases apart. For CDR1 and CDR2, the germline V gene lists MNHEY and SVGAGI. CDR3 length: 13 amino acids, cysteine to phenylalanine. CDR3 DNA only is kept here, 39 bases in frame from base 1.